This T cell receptor beta chain comes out of a study of blood T cell repertoires in COVID-19. Overall study: PBMCs, B-cell-depleted T cells, or T cells provided the cDNA or gDNA that made up the material.

Sequencing was performed with immunoSEQ multiplex PCR; in TCRdb, only in-frame clones are kept and a portion is missing. The top ten clones hold more than 5% of a sample with around 94,000 clones, approximately 86% of them seen once. J gave up 5 bases and V 2 bases, and 11 bases lay outside the gene matches. The germline gives CDR1 WNHNN, CDR2 SYGVQD (reference sequence). The CDR3 sequence is 16 residues long. The rearrangement joins TRBV10-1 to TRBJ2-7, with 8 bases fitting TRBD1. Sequencing used peripheral blood. The receptor was derived from a woman between 50 and 59 years old with COVID-19, enrolled during active disease. DNA of the CDR3: TGCGCCAGCAGTGAGACCCCGGGACAGGTTCAAGACGAGCAGTACTTC. As protein: CASSETPGQVQDEQYF.